In this sample, the clone carrying this T cell receptor beta chain turned up a few times. The CDR3 length is 15 residues. Germline-derived CDR1 and CDR2 are SGHTA and FQGNSA. Trimming took 1 base from V and 2 from J, leaving 11 bases between them. This specimen comes from a study of blood T cells in healthy people across ages. Overall study: Through template switching, about one barcoded beta molecule was captured per two T cells, as measured in model experiments.

Together with a sample-barcoded 5' primer, a J-beta primer mix was included in a second PCR lasting about 7 to 12 cycles. Sequencing recovered at least 3 million CDR3-containing paired-end reads from each sample. From the 5' RACE reads, TCRdb called clonotypes with MiXCR, one entry per CDR3 protein. The sample has more than 550,000 distinct CDR3 sequences, about a fifth seen once; the top ten hold 22%. The chain recombines TRBV7-2 with TRBJ1-1; no definite D call. Sequencing input: blood. This clonotype was sampled from a man between 65 and 79 years old in good health. The CDR3: CASSLVVTSNTEAFF. In DNA, the CDR3 is TGTGCCAGCAGCTTAGTCGTGACAAGCAACACTGAAGCTTTCTTT.